These T cell receptor beta chains were read from a single sample in a study of T cells expressing NK-cell markers. From its re-call of the 5' RACE reads, TCRdb lists each CDR3 protein once, without DNA. The sample totals about 540,000 distinct CDR3 sequences. The sample was blood T cells: a sorted CD56 or NKG2C T cell subset, CD4+ or CD8+ T cells, or bulk PBMC T cells (not recorded which). The receptor set was obtained from a man aged 18 to 29 in good health. Each CDR3 is given with its conserved first and last residue.

j_call | v_call | cdr3_aa
TRBJ2-1 | TRBV6-2/TRBV6-3 | CATWTVTMKQFF
TRBJ1-2 | TRBV3-1 | CASSQEDGVFYGYTF
TRBJ1-1 | TRBV20-1 | CSAPRVGSGTEAFF
TRBJ2-7 | TRBV20-1 | CSAGTGNSYEQYF
TRBJ2-7 | TRBV3-1 | CASSRKSLSYEQYF
TRBJ1-5 | TRBV6-2/TRBV6-3 | CASSYRGRPQHF
TRBJ2-1 | TRBV10-3 | CAISSGGTLYNEQFF
TRBJ2-7 | TRBV7-3 | CASSSGLHYEQYF
TRBJ2-7 | TRBV30 | CAWSLTLYEQYF
TRBJ1-4 | TRBV12-3/TRBV12-4 | CASQDSATNEKLFF
TRBJ2-7 | TRBV10-1 | CASSPGTGGFEQYF
TRBJ2-7 | TRBV4-2 | CASSQRMRSGREKYEQYF
TRBJ1-6 | TRBV6-1 | CASSEVGQSDSPLHF
TRBJ2-1 | TRBV20-1 | CSARASRGSPAEQFF
TRBJ1-6 | TRBV6-1 | CATRWDSYNSPLHF
TRBJ2-3 | TRBV10-3 | CAINLGLAGAADTQYF
TRBJ1-4 | TRBV10-2 | CASSESFEKLFF
TRBJ2-7 | TRBV20-1 | CSAIVPGLADEQYF